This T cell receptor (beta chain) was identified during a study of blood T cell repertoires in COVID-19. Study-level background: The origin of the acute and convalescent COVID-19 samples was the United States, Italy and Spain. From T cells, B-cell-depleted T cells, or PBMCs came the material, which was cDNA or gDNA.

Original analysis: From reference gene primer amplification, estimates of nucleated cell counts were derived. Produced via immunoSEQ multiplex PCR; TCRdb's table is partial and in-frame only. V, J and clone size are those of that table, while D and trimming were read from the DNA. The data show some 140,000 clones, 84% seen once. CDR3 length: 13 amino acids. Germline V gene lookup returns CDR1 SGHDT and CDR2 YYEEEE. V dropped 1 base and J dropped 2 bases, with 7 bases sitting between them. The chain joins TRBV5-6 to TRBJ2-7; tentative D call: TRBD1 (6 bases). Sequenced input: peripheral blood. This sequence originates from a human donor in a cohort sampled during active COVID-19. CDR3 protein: CASSLTGTYEQYF. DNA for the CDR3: TGTGCCAGCAGCTTGACAGGGACCTACGAGCAGTACTTC.